One sample yielded the 18 T cell receptor beta chains listed below, sequenced in a study of PD-1 blockade in classical Hodgkin lymphoma. Using immunoSEQ multiplex PCR, the repertoire was profiled, and TCRdb retains in-frame clones only, with some absent. This table holds 40,000 or so clones, around four fifths found once. All trial patients relapsed after autologous stem cell transplantation. The source was peripheral blood mononuclear cells (PBMCs), collected at baseline. The receptors stem from a human donor with classical Hodgkin lymphoma.

The chain has TRBV12-5 and TRBJ2-7; 9 bases line up with TRBD1. With V trimmed by 5 bases and J by 2 bases, 4 bases remained unmatched. CDR3 size: 14 residues. Germline lookup yields CDR1 LGHNT and CDR2 FRNRAP. Here the CDR3 DNA reads TGTGCTAGTGGTCCCGGGACAGGGACCTACGAGCAGTACTTC. Translated: CASGPGTGTYEQYF.

In its sample, this clone ranks as medium-sized. The J gene is TRBJ1-2, the V gene TRBV10-2; D remains unclear. Looked up from germline, CDR1 is WSHSY and CDR2 is SAAADI. The CDR3 extends over 13 amino acids. Trimming removed 2 bases at V and 4 bases at J, with 8 bases between. The CDR3 DNA is TGCGCCAGCAGTGAGACGGGCGGCTATGGCTACACCTTC. Translated, it gives CASSETGGYGYTF.

The chain links TRBV19 to TRBJ2-5; a weak D match, TRBD2 (6 bases). CDR1 LNHDA and CDR2 SQIVND come from the germline V gene (reference sequence). Trimming took 5 bases from V and 11 from J, leaving 18 bases between them. The CDR3 is 13 amino acids. This CDR3 is CASSAGRGREQYF. In nucleotides, the CDR3 is TGTGCCAGTAGTGCGGGACGGGGCCGGGAGCAGTACTTC.

The V and J genes are TRBV7-6 and TRBJ2-2, with a weak D call TRBD2 (5 bases). V lost 3 bases to trimming and J lost 2 bases, with 16 bases between them. Germline V gene data show CDR1 as SGHVS and CDR2 as FNYEAQ. The CDR3 has 17 residues. In nucleotides, the CDR3 is TGTGCCAGCAGCTTTAGCAGGAGGAACTTTAACACCGGGGAGCTGTTTTTT. Residues: CASSFSRRNFNTGELFF.

V and J are TRBV9 and TRBJ2-5, with TRBD2 matching 10 bases. The germline V gene has CDR1 SGDLS and CDR2 YYNGEE. The CDR3 spans 17 residues. The trim removed 4 bases at V and 3 bases at J, leaving 12 bases unmatched. CDR3 coding DNA: TGTGCCAGCAGCCTCGGGGTAGCGGGGGGCTTCGAAGAGACCCAGTACTTC. It specifies CASSLGVAGGFEETQYF. Complete variable domain (other parts from reference TRBV9 and TRBJ2-5): DSGVTQTPKHLITATGQRVTLRCSPRSGDLSVYWYQQSLDQGLQFLIQYYNGEERAKGNILERFSAQQFPDLHSELNLSSLELGDSALYFCASSLGVAGGFEETQYFGPGTRLLVL.

V gene TRBV11-3 combines with J gene TRBJ1-1, with D possibly TRBD1 on 6 matching bases. V shed 4 bases and J shed 4 bases, with 13 bases lying between them. This CDR3 region has 14 residues. Germline V CDR1 and CDR2: SGHNT, YENEEA. CDR3 nucleotide sequence: TGTGCCAGCAGCTACTCGGGGGCAGGCACTGAAGCTTTCTTT. This translates into CASSYSGAGTEAFF.

There are a few counts of this clone. Distinct nucleotide sequences in the sample also encode this CDR3. V and J are TRBV7-6 and TRBJ2-7, with 11 positions matching TRBD2. After removal of 5 bases from V and 3 bases from J, the junction contained 6 bases not matched to a gene. The germline CDR1 and CDR2 sequences are SGHVS and FNYEAQ. CDR3 size: 15 residues. CDR3 nucleotide sequence: TGTGCCAGCAGCCCGCGACTAGCGGGGTACTACGAGCAGTACTTC. Translation: CASSPRLAGYYEQYF. Drawing the rest from reference TRBV7-6 and TRBJ2-7, the complete variable domain is GAGVSQSPRYKVTKRGQDVALRCDPISGHVSLYWYRQALGQGPEFLTYFNYEAQQDKSGLPNDRFSAERPEGSISTLTIQRTEQRDSAMYRCASSPRLAGYYEQYFGPGTRLTVT.

The genes are TRBV19 and TRBJ1-5, with D unresolved. Germline loops: CDR1 LNHDA, CDR2 SQIVND (reference sequence). Trimming pared 3 bases from V and 3 bases from J, leaving 6 bases between. CDR3 length: 13 residues. CDR3 DNA: TGTGCCAGTAGTATCGGCCCCAATCAGCCCCAGCATTTT. This encodes CASSIGPNQPQHF.

The chain links TRBV11-2 to TRBJ2-1; a weak D match, TRBD2 (7 bases). V lost 1 base and J lost 6, with 13 bases in between. CDR3 size: 15 residues. Germline CDR1 SGHAT, CDR2 FQNNGV. CDR3 nucleotides: TGTGCCAGCAGCTTAGGTTGGGGGGGCCGCAATGAGCAGTTCTTC. Protein product: CASSLGWGGRNEQFF. Full variable domain (remainder filled in from reference TRBV11-2 and TRBJ2-1): EAGVAQSPRYKIIEKRQSVAFWCNPISGHATLYWYQQILGQGPKLLIQFQNNGVVDDSQLPKDRFSAERLKGVDSTLKIQPAKLEDSAVYLCASSLGWGGRNEQFFGPGTRLTVL.

This clone was recorded only once. The chain combines TRBV7-9 with TRBJ2-1; 10 nucleotides agree with TRBD1. After removal of 4 bases from V and 8 bases from J, the junction contained 11 bases not matched to a gene. In germline, CDR1 is SEHNR, CDR2 FQNEAQ (reference sequence). The CDR3 has 16 amino acids. The CDR3 here is CASSSPGTGAFDEQFF. Written as DNA, the CDR3 is TGTGCCAGCAGCTCCCCCGGGACAGGGGCGTTCGATGAGCAGTTCTTC. Full variable domain (outside the CDR3, taken from reference TRBV7-9 and TRBJ2-1): DTGVSQNPRHKITKRGQNVTFRCDPISEHNRLYWYRQTLGQGPEFLTYFQNEAQLEKSRLLSDRFSAERPKGSFSTLEIQRTEQGDSAMYLCASSSPGTGAFDEQFFGPGTRLTVL.

The CDR3 DNA is TGTGCCAGCAGTTCGAAGCAACTAGCGGGTAACACCGGGGAGCTGTTTTTT. Amino acids: CASSSKQLAGNTGELFF. The chain recombines TRBV2 with TRBJ2-2; TRBD2 aligns across 9 bases. From germline, CDR1 is SNHLY and CDR2 FYNNEI. This CDR3 is 17 amino acids long. The J segment lost 2 bases and the V segment lost 5 bases, leaving 9 bases of the junction unmatched.

The chain employs TRBV4-3 and TRBJ1-4; D unclear. Germline CDR1 LGHNA, CDR2 YSLEER. The ends were cut back, 4 bases at V and 0 bases at J, with 6 bases in the middle. CDR3 length: 14 amino acids. CDR3 region: CASSPAATNEKLFF. CDR3 bases: TGCGCCAGCAGCCCAGCTGCAACTAATGAAAAACTGTTTTTT.

This chain links TRBV2 with TRBJ2-3; TRBD1 might be the D (6 bases). This CDR3 contains 12 residues. V lost 7 bases to trimming and J lost 6 bases, with 11 bases between them. Germline V lookup: CDR1 SNHLY, CDR2 FYNNEI. The CDR3 is CASNRARDTQYF. The CDR3 DNA sequence: TGTGCCAGCAACAGGGCGAGGGATACGCAGTATTTT.

This chain joins TRBV7-3 and TRBJ2-1; D gene uncertain. The CDR3 is 14 amino acids. V lost 5 bases, J lost 5 bases, and 13 bases lay in between. CDR1 is SGHTA, CDR2 FQGTGA, per germline. The chain's CDR3 is CASSPYHLDNEQFF. The CDR3 DNA is TGTGCCAGCAGCCCATACCACCTGGACAATGAGCAGTTCTTC.

The chain links TRBV5-1 to TRBJ1-4, with unresolved D. Germline V gene lookup returns CDR1 SGHRS and CDR2 YFSETQ. The CDR3 runs to 16 residues. The V end was cut by 0 bases, the J end by 0 bases, with 9 bases between. CDR3: CASSLAPIATNEKLFF. The CDR3 DNA follows: TGCGCCAGCAGCTTGGCCCCCATAGCAACTAATGAAAAACTGTTTTTT. The full variable domain, its missing parts supplied by reference TRBV5-1 and TRBJ1-4, is KAGVTQTPRYLIKTRGQQVTLSCSPISGHRSVSWYQQTPGQGLQFLFEYFSETQRNKGNFPGRFSGRQFSNSRSEMNVSTLELGDSALYLCASSLAPIATNEKLFFGSGTQLSVL.

The chain recombines TRBV5-1 with TRBJ2-2; D gene ambiguous. The V and J ends lost 0 bases and 7 bases respectively, with 10 bases between them. Germline loops: CDR1 SGHRS, CDR2 YFSETQ. The CDR3 consists of 14 residues. This CDR3 reads CASSLGPSRGELFF. For the CDR3, the DNA is TGCGCCAGCAGCTTGGGACCCTCTCGCGGGGAGCTGTTTTTT.

The sample holds one count of this clone. This chain uses TRBV10-1 with TRBJ2-1; TRBD2 aligns across 10 bases. The junction had 3 bases not matched to a gene; V was cut back by 8 bases and J by 5 bases. The germline V gene encodes CDR1 WNHNN and CDR2 SYGVQD (reference sequence). The CDR3 totals 13 residues. Here the CDR3 DNA reads TGCGCCAGCCGAGCGGGGGGGAACAATGAGCAGTTCTTC. The encoded protein is CASRAGGNNEQFF.

This clone was seen just once. The chain has TRBV4-1 and TRBJ2-2, with D possibly being TRBD1 or TRBD2 (5 bases each). CDR1 is MGHRA and CDR2 is YSYEKL in the germline V gene. The CDR3 totals 17 residues. With 1 base removed from V and 4 bases from J, the gap between germline ends came to 16 bases. DNA for the CDR3: TGCGCCAGCAGCCAAGCGCTTAGGGGAGAGAGCACCGGGGAGCTGTTTTTT. Translating it yields CASSQALRGESTGELFF.